The clone carrying this T cell receptor beta chain was counted between two and nine times. No antigen is known for it. This CDR3 has 15 residues. The germline V gene encodes CDR1 MNHNY and CDR2 SVGAGI (reference sequence). J was trimmed by 3 bases and V by 5 bases; bases with no gene match: 6. PCR amplification relied on 60 Vbeta primers (plus 13 Jbeta primers). The authors' processing: Approximately 87 million unique TCR beta chains, 10 million to 14 million shared, were counted in a later analysis. Sequencing was performed with immunoSEQ multiplex PCR; in TCRdb, only in-frame clones are kept and a portion is missing. V, J and clone size reflect that table, while D and trimming were determined from the DNA. The sample holds some 150,000 clones, roughly 86% seen once. This sample was included in a study of cytomegalovirus exposure and HLA in healthy donors. Study-level findings and limits: In an earlier analysis, productive rearrangement rates for most beta V segments clustered near 87% or 30%. It is likely that the observed cluster of highly shared sequence variants was a sequencing artifact. There were around 160 TCR beta chains listed as cytomegalovirus-associated.

The chain is built from TRBV6-6 and TRBJ1-3; 8 nucleotides line up with TRBD1. This sequence was found in a man aged 18 to 29 in good health and CMV-seropositive. Sequencing was performed on PBMCs. CDR3 loop: CASSTRGLVGNTIYF. The CDR3 region has the DNA TGTGCCAGCAGTACCAGGGGGCTCGTTGGAAACACCATATATTTT.